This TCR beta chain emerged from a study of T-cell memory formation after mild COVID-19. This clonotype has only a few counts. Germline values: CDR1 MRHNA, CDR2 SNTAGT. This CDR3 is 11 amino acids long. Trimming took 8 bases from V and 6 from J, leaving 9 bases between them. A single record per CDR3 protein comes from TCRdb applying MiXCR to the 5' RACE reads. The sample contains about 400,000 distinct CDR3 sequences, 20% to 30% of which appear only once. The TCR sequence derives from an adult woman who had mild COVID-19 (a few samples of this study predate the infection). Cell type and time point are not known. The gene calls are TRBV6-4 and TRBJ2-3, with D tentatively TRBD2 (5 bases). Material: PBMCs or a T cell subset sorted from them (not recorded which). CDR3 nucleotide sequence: TGTGCCAGCCATCGGAGGGATACGCAGTATTTT. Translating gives CASHRRDTQYF.